These T cell receptor beta chains were read from a single sample in a study of blood T cells in healthy people across ages. TCRdb reprocessed the 5' RACE reads with MiXCR, giving one entry per CDR3 protein. In the table there are just over 1 million distinct CDR3 sequences, 40% to 45% of which are singletons. The sequencing sample was made of blood. The receptors were gathered from an older woman in good health. CDR3s include the opening cysteine and the closing phenylalanine or tryptophan. Fields, in order: D gene, V gene, CDR3 length, clone size, J gene, CDR3 protein, CDR3 DNA. A D gene is named only where the DNA matches it firmly. Some rows have no size entry. The others give once, few or many, or a class for an expanded clone.

d_gene: -
v_gene: TRBV20-1
len: 14
abundance: -
j_gene: TRBJ2-3
CDR3aa: CSAGKSGLTDTQYF
CDR3nt: TGCAGTGCTGGAAAAAGCGGGCTCACAGATACGCAGTATTTT

d_gene: -
v_gene: TRBV7-6
len: 14
abundance: many
j_gene: TRBJ2-7
CDR3aa: CASSLGRDSYEQYF
CDR3nt: TGTGCCAGCAGCTTAGGGAGGGACTCCTACGAGCAGTACTTC

d_gene: -
v_gene: TRBV20-1
len: 14
abundance: -
j_gene: TRBJ1-4
CDR3aa: CSARGYRANEKLFF
CDR3nt: TGCAGTGCTAGGGGGTATCGGGCTAATGAAAAACTGTTTTTT

d_gene: TRBD1
v_gene: TRBV5-1
len: 15
abundance: few
j_gene: TRBJ2-7
CDR3aa: CASSFQGQGSYEQYF
CDR3nt: TGCGCCAGCAGCTTCCAGGGACAGGGCTCCTACGAGCAGTACTTC

d_gene: TRBD2
v_gene: TRBV3-1
len: 22
abundance: -
j_gene: TRBJ2-3
CDR3aa: CASSHHLPSGSTPQPSTDTQYF
CDR3nt: TGTGCCAGCAGCCATCATCTTCCTAGCGGGAGTACACCCCAGCCTTCCACAGATACGCAGTATTTT

d_gene: -
v_gene: TRBV29-1
len: 17
abundance: -
j_gene: TRBJ2-1
CDR3aa: CSVAGTPSSGSYNEQFF
CDR3nt: TGCAGCGTCGCCGGGACACCCTCGTCGGGGTCCTACAATGAGCAGTTCTTC

d_gene: -
v_gene: TRBV15
len: 14
abundance: -
j_gene: TRBJ2-3
CDR3aa: CATNLGGGTDTQYF
CDR3nt: TGTGCCACCAACCTAGGCGGAGGCACAGATACGCAGTATTTT

d_gene: -
v_gene: TRBV10-1
len: 13
abundance: many
j_gene: TRBJ2-1
CDR3aa: CASGKVGSNEQFF
CDR3nt: TGCGCCAGCGGTAAGGTCGGGAGCAATGAGCAGTTCTTC

d_gene: -
v_gene: TRBV6-5
len: 12
abundance: -
j_gene: TRBJ2-1
CDR3aa: CASTNLGGPQFF
CDR3nt: TGTGCCAGCACCAACCTTGGCGGTCCTCAGTTCTTC

d_gene: -
v_gene: TRBV2
len: 13
abundance: -
j_gene: TRBJ1-6
CDR3aa: CASIREERSPLHF
CDR3nt: TGTGCCAGCATCCGAGAGGAACGCTCACCCCTCCACTTT

d_gene: TRBD1
v_gene: TRBV7-9
len: 13
abundance: -
j_gene: TRBJ2-7
CDR3aa: CASSGIDRGEQYF
CDR3nt: TGTGCCAGCAGCGGAATAGACAGGGGCGAGCAGTACTTC

d_gene: -
v_gene: TRBV6-5
len: 16
abundance: once
j_gene: TRBJ2-7
CDR3aa: CASSQRGGQSYNEQYF
CDR3nt: TGTGCCAGCAGCCAGAGGGGGGGGCAGTCCTACAATGAGCAGTACTTC

d_gene: TRBD2
v_gene: TRBV20-1
len: 15
abundance: few
j_gene: TRBJ2-7
CDR3aa: CSASPGLGSSYEQYF
CDR3nt: TGCAGTGCGTCGCCGGGACTAGGGAGCTCTTACGAGCAGTACTTC

d_gene: TRBD2
v_gene: TRBV28
len: 16
abundance: -
j_gene: TRBJ2-3
CDR3aa: CASSGASGGAPYTQYF
CDR3nt: TGTGCCAGCAGTGGGGCTAGCGGGGGGGCCCCGTATACGCAGTATTTT

d_gene: -
v_gene: TRBV3-1
len: 18
abundance: -
j_gene: TRBJ2-1
CDR3aa: CASSPELSAGGSYNEQFF
CDR3nt: TGTGCCAGCAGCCCAGAACTTTCAGCCGGGGGATCCTACAATGAGCAGTTCTTC

d_gene: -
v_gene: TRBV3-1
len: 14
abundance: -
j_gene: TRBJ2-7
CDR3aa: CASSQGGMGYEQYF
CDR3nt: TGTGCCAGCAGCCAGGGGGGAATGGGGTACGAGCAGTACTTC

d_gene: TRBD1
v_gene: TRBV19
len: 15
abundance: -
j_gene: TRBJ2-3
CDR3aa: CASSLGQGPTDTQYF
CDR3nt: TGTGCCAGTAGCCTTGGACAGGGACCCACAGATACGCAGTATTTT

d_gene: -
v_gene: TRBV2
len: 14
abundance: -
j_gene: TRBJ2-1
CDR3aa: CASSERSSYNEQFF
CDR3nt: TGTGCCAGCAGTGAAAGGAGCTCCTACAATGAGCAGTTCTTC

d_gene: TRBD1
v_gene: TRBV2
len: 14
abundance: -
j_gene: TRBJ1-1
CDR3aa: CASSPQGAWTEAFF
CDR3nt: TGTGCCAGCAGCCCACAGGGGGCTTGGACTGAAGCTTTCTTT

d_gene: TRBD2
v_gene: TRBV19
len: 16
abundance: -
j_gene: TRBJ2-1
CDR3aa: CASSRRTSGTHNEQFF
CDR3nt: TGTGCCAGTAGTAGGCGGACTAGCGGAACTCACAATGAGCAGTTCTTC

d_gene: TRBD2
v_gene: TRBV2
len: 16
abundance: -
j_gene: TRBJ2-1
CDR3aa: CASRVGLAGMNDEQFF
CDR3nt: TGTGCCAGCAGAGTGGGACTAGCGGGAATGAACGATGAGCAGTTCTTC

d_gene: -
v_gene: TRBV5-1
len: 15
abundance: few
j_gene: TRBJ1-6
CDR3aa: CASSLAGGGFSPLHF
CDR3nt: TGCGCCAGCAGCTTGGCTGGGGGGGGTTTTTCACCCCTCCACTTT